One and the same sample provided the 25 T cell receptor beta chains below, sequenced in a study of shared clonotypes between healthy human individuals. Sequenced by immunoSEQ multiplex PCR; TCRdb stores in-frame clones only, minus some. The data contain around 690,000 clones, around 91% of them seen just once; the ten biggest clones take up 34%. The sample consisted of memory CD8+ T cells from PBMCs. Documented subset: CD45RO+ cells pooled with CCR7-negative TemRA cells. These receptors were taken from a man aged 18-30 years in good health. Some clones in this sample may be carry-over from other donors' samples.

V gene TRBV27 combines with J gene TRBJ2-1; 10 bases line up with TRBD2. Germline V lookup: CDR1 MNHEY, CDR2 SMNVEV (reference sequence). After removal of 5 bases from V and 5 bases from J, the junction contained 9 bases not matched to a gene. The CDR3 loop spans 16 amino acids. CDR3 amino acids: CASSPLGLAAHNEQFF. The CDR3 nucleotides read TGTGCCAGCAGTCCCCTAGGACTAGCGGCCCACAATGAGCAGTTCTTC.

There are a few counts of this clone. The chain's CDR3 is CASSPQVRGNTEAFF. CDR3 in DNA: TGTGCCAGCAGCCCCCAGGTGAGGGGGAACACTGAAGCTTTCTTT. This chain joins TRBV7-9 and TRBJ1-1; tentatively, D is TRBD1 (5 bases). The CDR3 length is 15 residues. The germline gives CDR1 SEHNR, CDR2 FQNEAQ (reference sequence). V lost 5 bases and J lost 1, with 14 bases in between.

This rearrangement joins TRBV28 to TRBJ2-3, with D perhaps assigned TRBD1 or TRBD2 (6 bases each). The germline gives CDR1 MDHEN, CDR2 SYDVKM. This CDR3 is built from 16 residues. With 5 bases removed from V and 2 bases from J, the gap between germline ends came to 17 bases. The CDR3 reads CASSPPGGRATDTQYF. The CDR3 bases are TGTGCCAGCAGTCCTCCCGGGGGCAGGGCCACAGATACGCAGTATTTT.

The J gene is TRBJ2-7, the V gene TRBV2; 14 bases agree with TRBD2. Germline V gives CDR1 SNHLY, CDR2 FYNNEI. V shed 4 bases, J shed 5 bases, and the junction held 7 bases outside the gene matches. The CDR3 spans 16 residues. The CDR3 DNA is TGTGCCAGCAGTGGGGATACGGGACTAGCGGGAGACGAGCAGTACTTC. Protein: CASSGDTGLAGDEQYF.

The chain employs TRBV7-2 and TRBJ2-7; D uncertain. This CDR3 comprises 13 residues. Per the germline V gene, CDR1 is SGHTA and CDR2 is FQGNSA. Trimming took off 2 bases at V and 7 bases at J, with 12 bases between the two ends. This chain's CDR3 is CASSLILVGEQYF. CDR3 DNA sequence: TGTGCCAGCAGCTTAATTTTGGTAGGGGAGCAGTACTTC.

The CDR3 loop is CASSCPGHTYEQYF. CDR3 in DNA: TGTGCCAGCAGTTGCCCGGGACACACCTACGAGCAGTACTTC. The genes are TRBV6-5 and TRBJ2-7, with D perhaps matching TRBD1 (6 bases). CDR3 size: 14 residues. Trimming stripped 4 bases from V and 2 bases from J, with 12 bases between. The germline V gene encodes CDR1 MNHEY and CDR2 SVGAGI.

This chain uses TRBV28 with TRBJ2-7; D gene ambiguous. Trimming shortened V by 2 bases and J by 3 bases, and 11 bases separated the two germline ends. Per the germline V gene, CDR1 is MDHEN and CDR2 is SYDVKM. This CDR3 has 14 amino acids. CDR3 protein: CASSLRQNDYEQYF. The CDR3 nucleotides are TGTGCCAGCAGTTTACGGCAGAATGACTACGAGCAGTACTTC.

DNA for the CDR3: TGCGCCAGCAGCTCGGGTCAAACGACTTGGGACGAGCAGTACTTC. This sequence encodes CASSSGQTTWDEQYF. This rearrangement joins TRBV5-1 to TRBJ2-7; D is ambiguous. CDR1 SGHRS and CDR2 YFSETQ come from the germline V gene. V lost 3 bases to trimming and J lost 5 bases, with 18 bases between them. The CDR3 extends over 15 amino acids.

This sequence joins TRBV28 and TRBJ2-2; 7 bases are shared with TRBD2. The V segment lost 5 bases and the J segment 0 bases; nucleotides outside the gene matches: 3. The length of the CDR3 is 15 residues. Germline-derived CDR1 and CDR2 are MDHEN and SYDVKM. CDR3 in DNA: TGTGCCAGCAGTAGCGGGACTACGAACACCGGGGAGCTGTTTTTT. Translating it yields CASSSGTTNTGELFF. The full variable domain, its missing parts supplied by reference TRBV28 and TRBJ2-2, is DVKVTQSSRYLVKRTGEKVFLECVQDMDHENMFWYRQDPGLGLRLIYFSYDVKMKEKGDIPEGYSVSREKKERFSLILESASTNQTSMYLCASSSGTTNTGELFFGEGSRLTVL.

V is TRBV29-1 and J is TRBJ2-2, with D tentatively TRBD1 (6 bases). This CDR3 comprises 13 residues. In germline, CDR1 is SQVTM, CDR2 ANQGSEA. The V gene lost 7 bases and the J gene lost 3 bases, with 12 bases spanning the gap. DNA of the CDR3: TGCAGCGCCCGACAGGCCGACACCGGGGAGCTGTTTTTT. Translated, it gives CSARQADTGELFF.

The chain combines TRBV27 with TRBJ2-3; the match to TRBD1 covers 7 bases. Germline V gene sequence: CDR1 MNHEY, CDR2 SMNVEV (reference sequence). The CDR3 runs to 15 residues. With 3 bases clipped from V and 6 bases from J, the junction kept 9 bases outside the gene matches. The CDR3: CASSLRTGWGDTQYF. The CDR3 region has the DNA TGTGCCAGCAGTTTGCGGACAGGTTGGGGGGATACGCAGTATTTT.

The gene calls are TRBV9 and TRBJ2-5; D unclear. CDR3 length: 11 residues. The V end was cut by 3 bases, the J end by 8 bases, with 8 bases between. Germline V gene sequence: CDR1 SGDLS, CDR2 YYNGEE. CDR3 in amino acids: CASSDDVTQYF. The CDR3 coding sequence is TGTGCCAGCAGCGACGACGTTACCCAGTACTTC.

The chain links TRBV27 to TRBJ2-3; no definite D call. Deletions cut 1 base from V and 0 bases from J, with 8 bases between. Germline V lookup: CDR1 MNHEY, CDR2 SMNVEV (reference sequence). There are 15 residues in the CDR3. The CDR3 region has the DNA TGTGCCAGCAGTTTATTGGCGAGTAGCACAGATACGCAGTATTTT. Translating gives CASSLLASSTDTQYF.

This rearrangement joins TRBV5-6 to TRBJ2-7, with D possibly TRBD2 on 5 matching bases. Germline V lookup: CDR1 SGHDT, CDR2 YYEEEE. V was pared by 4 bases and J by 6 bases, with 20 bases between. This CDR3 has 15 residues. The CDR3 reads CASSPRTPPSAEQYF. CDR3 sequence (DNA): TGTGCCAGCAGCCCCAGGACTCCCCCGTCGGCCGAGCAGTACTTC.

Worth noting for this clone: This same CDR3 is encoded by further DNA sequences in the sample. V is TRBV7-3 and J is TRBJ2-1; D is perhaps TRBD2 (5 bases). V gave up 5 bases and J gave up 0 bases, with 11 bases separating them. The CDR3 length is 15 residues. Germline CDR1 and CDR2: SGHTA and FQGTGA. This CDR3 reads CASSPTRSSYNEQFF. Here the CDR3 DNA reads TGTGCCAGCAGCCCCACTAGGAGCTCCTACAATGAGCAGTTCTTC.

This clone was seen a single time. The V call is TRBV14, the J call TRBJ1-2; 8 nucleotides match TRBD1. Germline loops: CDR1 SGHDN, CDR2 FVKESK. V shed 0 bases and J 7 bases; nucleotides not matched to a gene: 4. The CDR3 runs 14 residues. The CDR3 sequence: CASSQDFRGPGYTF. CDR3 DNA: TGTGCCAGCAGCCAAGATTTCAGGGGGCCTGGCTACACCTTC.

The chain carries TRBV4-1 and TRBJ2-5; 8 bases are shared with TRBD1. The V and J ends lost 3 bases and 11 bases, in that order; junction bases with no gene match: 11. Germline assignment: CDR1 MGHRA and CDR2 YSYEKL. The CDR3 loop spans 14 amino acids. The CDR3 spells CASSHIGQGGEQYF. In DNA, the CDR3 is TGCGCCAGCAGCCATATAGGACAGGGCGGAGAGCAGTACTTC.

This clone was counted a single time. The rearrangement joins TRBV7-2 to TRBJ2-7, with 10 nucleotides matching TRBD1. There are 16 residues in the CDR3. CDR1 is SGHTA, CDR2 FQGNSA, per germline. After removal of 5 bases from V and 3 bases from J, the junction contained 10 bases not matched to a gene. The CDR3 DNA reads TGTGCCAGCAGCATTAGACCCGGGACAGGGGACTACGAGCAGTACTTC. This sequence encodes CASSIRPGTGDYEQYF.

This clone was observed a single time. J is TRBJ1-1 and V is TRBV9, with TRBD1 matching 12 bases. The V gene end was trimmed by 4 bases and the J gene end by 1 base; junction bases not matched to a gene: 11. In germline, CDR1 is SGDLS, CDR2 YYNGEE. CDR3 length: 18 residues. CDR3 nucleotide sequence: TGTGCCAGCAGCCCCCCGGGACAGGGGGCGAAGGAGAACACTGAAGCTTTCTTT. This gives the protein CASSPPGQGAKENTEAFF.

J is TRBJ2-5 and V is TRBV6-5; TRBD2 is a possible D gene (5 bases). V was shortened by 2 bases and J by 11 bases, with 15 bases between the two germline ends. Germline V gene lookup returns CDR1 MNHEY and CDR2 SVGAGI. The CDR3 loop spans 13 amino acids. The DNA of the CDR3 is TGTGCCAGCAGTTACGACTACTCAGGAGAGCAGTACTTC. Protein product: CASSYDYSGEQYF.

The chain combines TRBV9 with TRBJ2-2; D possibly corresponds to TRBD2 (6 bases). Trimming left V 3 bases short and J 3 bases short, with 15 bases between. The CDR3 totals 16 residues. Germline V gives CDR1 SGDLS, CDR2 YYNGEE. The CDR3 sequence: CASSAPVGGDTGELFF. As DNA, the CDR3 is TGTGCCAGCAGCGCCCCCGTGGGGGGAGACACCGGGGAGCTGTTTTTT.

The rearrangement joins TRBV27 to TRBJ1-2; D is unclear. V shed 5 bases and J shed 0 bases, with 10 bases lying between them. Germline V CDR1 and CDR2: MNHEY, SMNVEV (reference sequence). CDR3 length: 14 amino acids. The CDR3 is CASSNQPTNYGYTF. CDR3 DNA: TGTGCCAGCAGTAATCAGCCAACTAACTATGGCTACACCTTC.

In the case of this clone: With a much larger clone just one base away, this may be a read error. The chain employs TRBV6-5 and TRBJ1-1; 7 bases match TRBD1. The CDR3 loop spans 12 amino acids. Trimming cost V 10 bases and J 1 base; bases outside gene matches: 3. CDR1 is MNHEY and CDR2 is SVGAGI in the germline V gene. This CDR3 is CAIRGGNTEAFF. The DNA for the CDR3 is TGTGCCATCAGGGGGGGGAACACTGAAGCTTTCTTT.

The rearrangement uses TRBV7-7 and TRBJ2-5; D is ambiguous. Germline V gene sequence: CDR1 SSHAT, CDR2 FNYEAQ (reference sequence). CDR3 length: 13 residues. Trimming pared 1 base from V and 5 bases from J, leaving 8 bases between. DNA of the CDR3: TGTGCCAGCAGCTTAGTCAAATTGGAGACCCAGTACTTC. It translates to CASSLVKLETQYF.

J is TRBJ2-5 and V is TRBV5-8; no clear D. The germline V gene encodes CDR1 SGHTS and CDR2 YDEGEE. CDR3 size: 11 residues. V was clipped by 6 bases and J by 7 bases, with 10 bases between them. The CDR3 coding sequence is TGTGCCAGCACCCAGCCGTGGACCCAGTACTTC. This gives the protein CASTQPWTQYF.